These T cell receptor beta chains were read from a single sample in a study of blood T cell repertoires in COVID-19. Libraries were prepared by immunoSEQ multiplex PCR; TCRdb keeps only in-frame clonotypes and omits some of them. The sample has 100,000 to 150,000 clones; roughly 87% are singletons. The sequenced sample consisted of peripheral blood. Receptors originate from a woman of 80 years or more with acute or convalescent COVID-19. Each CDR3 is given with its conserved first and last residue. A D gene is named only where the DNA matches it firmly. The listing skips clone size in some rows; elsewhere it reads once, few, many or a size class.

D: NA; size: NA; J: TRBJ1-4; V: TRBV6-1; CDR3: CASSEAGGGPKLFF; DNA: TGTGCCAGCAGTGAAGCGGGGGGGGGCCCCAAACTGTTTTTT
D: TRBD1; size: NA; J: TRBJ1-5; V: TRBV7-2; CDR3: CASSYGQAGGHF; DNA: TGTGCCAGCAGCTACGGACAGGCAGGGGGGCATTTT
D: NA; size: NA; J: TRBJ1-4; V: TRBV12-3/TRBV12-4; CDR3: CASSLSGFKLFF; DNA: TGTGCCAGCAGTTTATCAGGGTTCAAACTGTTTTTT
D: NA; size: NA; J: TRBJ1-2; V: TRBV20-1; CDR3: CSAHSGSGYTF; DNA: TGCAGTGCCCATTCAGGATCCGGCTACACCTTC
D: TRBD2; size: NA; J: TRBJ2-5; V: TRBV6-5; CDR3: CASSMERGQETQYF; DNA: TGTGCCAGCAGCATGGAGCGGGGGCAAGAGACCCAGTACTTC
D: TRBD1; size: NA; J: TRBJ2-3; V: TRBV11-3; CDR3: CASKGGQADTQYF; DNA: TGTGCCAGCAAGGGGGGACAGGCAGATACGCAGTATTTT
D: TRBD1; size: NA; J: TRBJ1-6; V: TRBV6-5; CDR3: CAIKQGAESPLHF; DNA: TGTGCCATTAAACAGGGGGCCGAATCACCCCTCCACTTT
D: TRBD1; size: NA; J: TRBJ2-3; V: TRBV18; CDR3: CASSLPGQGTDTQYF; DNA: TGTGCCAGCTCACTCCCGGGACAGGGGACAGATACGCAGTATTTT
D: NA; size: many; J: TRBJ1-1; V: TRBV15; CDR3: CATSRGGVGIEAFF; DNA: TGTGCCACCAGCAGAGGGGGGGTAGGGATTGAAGCTTTCTTT
D: NA; size: NA; J: TRBJ1-5; V: TRBV7-8; CDR3: CASSFKFSGDQPQHF; DNA: TGTGCCAGCAGCTTTAAATTCTCGGGGGACCAGCCCCAGCATTTT
D: NA; size: NA; J: TRBJ1-3; V: TRBV3-1/TRBV3-2; CDR3: CASSQREGGNTIYF; DNA: TGTGCCAGCAGCCAGCGGGAGGGTGGAAACACCATATATTTT
D: NA; size: NA; J: TRBJ2-7; V: TRBV9; CDR3: CASSAVPGYEQYF; DNA: TGTGCCAGCAGCGCGGTACCGGGCTACGAGCAGTACTTC
D: NA; size: NA; J: TRBJ1-1; V: TRBV18; CDR3: CASSHRDTEAFF; DNA: TGTGCCAGCTCACACCGGGACACTGAAGCTTTCTTT
D: NA; size: NA; J: TRBJ2-1; V: TRBV5-1; CDR3: CASRPFGGAVRNEQFF; DNA: TGCGCCAGCAGGCCCTTTGGGGGGGCGGTAAGGAATGAGCAGTTCTTC
D: NA; size: NA; J: TRBJ1-2; V: TRBV19; CDR3: CASSIGSGYGYTF; DNA: TGTGCCAGTAGTATAGGTTCAGGCTATGGCTACACCTTC
D: TRBD1; size: NA; J: TRBJ1-3; V: TRBV7-2; CDR3: CASSSRDRGYGNTIYF; DNA: TGTGCCAGCAGCTCCCGGGACAGGGGGTATGGAAACACCATATATTTT
D: NA; size: NA; J: TRBJ1-2; V: TRBV6-5; CDR3: CASSREWDSAYGYTF; DNA: TGTGCCAGCAGCAGAGAGTGGGACTCCGCCTATGGCTACACCTTC
D: NA; size: NA; J: TRBJ2-5; V: TRBV7-2; CDR3: CASSPGQSETQYF; DNA: TGTGCCAGCAGCCCCGGACAGTCAGAGACCCAGTACTTC
D: TRBD1; size: NA; J: TRBJ1-1; V: TRBV6-5; CDR3: CASSKTGAGTEAFF; DNA: TGTGCCAGCAGTAAGACAGGGGCGGGCACTGAAGCTTTCTTT
D: NA; size: few; J: TRBJ2-2; V: TRBV13; CDR3: CASSHRGGELFF; DNA: TGTGCCAGCAGCCATCGAGGCGGGGAGCTGTTTTTT
D: NA; size: NA; J: TRBJ1-6; V: TRBV6-2/TRBV6-3; CDR3: CASSPTGSSSYNSPLHF; DNA: TGTGCCAGCAGCCCTACAGGGTCTAGCTCCTATAATTCACCCCTCCACTTT
D: TRBD1; size: NA; J: TRBJ2-5; V: TRBV5-1; CDR3: CASSRDRFETQYF; DNA: TGCGCCAGCAGCCGGGACAGATTCGAGACCCAGTACTTC
D: NA; size: NA; J: TRBJ1-6; V: TRBV11-2; CDR3: CASRQTGNSPLHF; DNA: TGTGCCAGCCGCCAAACAGGGAATTCACCCCTCCACTTT
D: NA; size: NA; J: TRBJ1-5; V: TRBV6-2/TRBV6-3; CDR3: CASTPWGGSNQPQHF; DNA: TGTGCCAGCACCCCATGGGGGGGTAGCAATCAGCCCCAGCATTTT
D: TRBD1; size: NA; J: TRBJ2-7; V: TRBV7-2; CDR3: CASTPAGGFEQYF; DNA: TGTGCCAGCACCCCGGCAGGGGGTTTCGAGCAGTACTTC
D: TRBD1; size: NA; J: TRBJ2-7; V: TRBV5-6; CDR3: CASSATGSSSYEQYF; DNA: TGTGCCAGCAGCGCGACAGGGAGTAGCTCCTACGAGCAGTACTTC
D: NA; size: NA; J: TRBJ2-1; V: TRBV7-2; CDR3: CASSKGTGRNEQFF; DNA: TGTGCCAGCAGCAAAGGAACAGGGCGCAATGAGCAGTTCTTC
D: NA; size: NA; J: TRBJ1-6; V: TRBV6-5; CDR3: CASSTGITLHF; DNA: TGTGCCAGCAGCACGGGTATAACCCTCCACTTT
D: NA; size: few; J: TRBJ1-2; V: TRBV21-1; CDR3: CASSRKTGQGGYGYTF; DNA: TGTGCCAGCAGCCGTAAAACGGGACAGGGCGGCTATGGCTACACCTTC
D: NA; size: NA; J: TRBJ2-3; V: TRBV3-1/TRBV3-2; CDR3: CASSQVRSADTQYF; DNA: TGTGCCAGCAGCCAAGTGAGGTCGGCAGATACGCAGTATTTT
D: NA; size: NA; J: TRBJ2-3; V: TRBV7-3; CDR3: CASSLNLRVGTDTQYF; DNA: TGTGCCAGCAGCTTAAATTTACGGGTTGGCACAGATACGCAGTATTTT
D: NA; size: NA; J: TRBJ1-1; V: TRBV20-1; CDR3: CSAPGGTEAFF; DNA: TGCAGTGCCCCCGGGGGGACTGAAGCTTTCTTT
D: TRBD2; size: NA; J: TRBJ2-2; V: TRBV5-1; CDR3: CASSLGLAGTGELFF; DNA: TGCGCCAGCAGCTTAGGACTAGCAGGTACCGGGGAGCTGTTTTTT
D: TRBD1; size: NA; J: TRBJ2-3; V: TRBV9; CDR3: CASSARQGTADTQYF; DNA: TGTGCCAGCAGCGCCCGACAGGGAACAGCAGATACGCAGTATTTT
D: NA; size: NA; J: TRBJ1-5; V: TRBV27; CDR3: CASSPKYYSNQPQHF; DNA: TGTGCCAGCAGTCCAAAATACTATAGCAATCAGCCCCAGCATTTT
D: NA; size: NA; J: TRBJ1-1; V: TRBV5-1; CDR3: CASSHDRLTFF; DNA: TGCGCCAGCAGCCACGACAGGCTGACTTTCTTT
D: TRBD1; size: NA; J: TRBJ1-2; V: TRBV5-1; CDR3: CASSLVGTGIGGYTF; DNA: TGCGCCAGCAGCTTGGTAGGGACAGGGATAGGTGGCTACACCTTC
D: NA; size: NA; J: TRBJ1-3; V: TRBV27; CDR3: CASSLWAGAGNTIYF; DNA: TGTGCCAGCAGTTTATGGGCAGGGGCTGGAAACACCATATATTTT
D: TRBD2; size: NA; J: TRBJ2-3; V: TRBV27; CDR3: CASSLRGGGRTDTQYF; DNA: TGTGCCAGCAGTTTAAGGGGCGGGGGTCGCACAGATACGCAGTATTTT
D: NA; size: NA; J: TRBJ1-1; V: TRBV18; CDR3: CASSPLPGDTEAFF; DNA: TGTGCCAGCTCACCCCTTCCGGGGGATACTGAAGCTTTCTTT
D: NA; size: NA; J: TRBJ1-3; V: TRBV9; CDR3: CASSVATAAHLGGNTIYF; DNA: TGTGCCAGCAGCGTAGCTACAGCTGCTCATTTGGGTGGAAACACCATATATTTT
D: NA; size: NA; J: TRBJ2-2; V: TRBV19; CDR3: CASSILATAGELFF; DNA: TGTGCCAGTAGTATCCTAGCCACTGCGGGGGAGCTGTTTTTT
D: TRBD1; size: NA; J: TRBJ1-1; V: TRBV11-2; CDR3: CASSTTGGAYTEAFF; DNA: TGTGCCAGCAGCACTACAGGGGGCGCGTACACTGAAGCTTTCTTT
D: NA; size: NA; J: TRBJ1-4; V: TRBV5-1; CDR3: CASSTSTDSQKLFF; DNA: TGCGCCAGCAGTACCTCGACCGACAGCCAAAAACTGTTTTTT
D: NA; size: NA; J: TRBJ2-3; V: TRBV27; CDR3: CASSPNTDTQYF; DNA: TGTGCCAGCAGTCCAAATACAGATACGCAGTATTTT
D: NA; size: NA; J: TRBJ2-3; V: TRBV5-5; CDR3: CASSLQGGGTYTQYF; DNA: TGTGCCAGCAGCTTACAGGGTGGGGGCACATATACGCAGTATTTT
D: TRBD1; size: NA; J: TRBJ1-1; V: TRBV7-4; CDR3: CASSLFGQGARNTEAFF; DNA: TGTGCCAGCAGCTTATTCGGGCAGGGGGCACGGAACACTGAAGCTTTCTTT
D: NA; size: NA; J: TRBJ1-2; V: TRBV12-3/TRBV12-4; CDR3: CASSLGRYYGYTF; DNA: TGTGCCAGCAGTTTAGGTCGGTACTATGGCTACACCTTC
D: NA; size: NA; J: TRBJ2-2; V: TRBV10-3; CDR3: CAIKAGWNTGELFF; DNA: TGTGCCATCAAGGCGGGTTGGAACACCGGGGAGCTGTTTTTT
D: TRBD1; size: NA; J: TRBJ1-2; V: TRBV12-3/TRBV12-4; CDR3: CASSFGTESYTF; DNA: TGTGCCAGCAGTTTTGGGACAGAAAGCTACACCTTC
D: NA; size: NA; J: TRBJ2-2; V: TRBV7-3; CDR3: CASSLGRDGELFF; DNA: TGTGCCAGCAGCCTTGGGCGGGACGGGGAGCTGTTTTTT
D: NA; size: NA; J: TRBJ2-1; V: TRBV2; CDR3: CASSKDGVGGEQFF; DNA: TGTGCCAGTTCCAAGGACGGCGTGGGGGGTGAGCAGTTCTTC
D: NA; size: NA; J: TRBJ1-6; V: TRBV6-2/TRBV6-3; CDR3: CASSSRTGSNSPLHF; DNA: TGTGCCAGCAGTTCGAGAACAGGGTCCAATTCACCCCTCCACTTT
D: NA; size: NA; J: TRBJ1-3; V: TRBV7-2; CDR3: CASSLTAGGHSGNTIYF; DNA: TGTGCCAGCAGCCTCACGGCGGGGGGACACTCTGGAAACACCATATATTTT
D: NA; size: NA; J: TRBJ2-5; V: TRBV7-2; CDR3: CASSFPLETQYF; DNA: TGTGCCAGCAGCTTCCCCCTGGAGACCCAGTACTTC